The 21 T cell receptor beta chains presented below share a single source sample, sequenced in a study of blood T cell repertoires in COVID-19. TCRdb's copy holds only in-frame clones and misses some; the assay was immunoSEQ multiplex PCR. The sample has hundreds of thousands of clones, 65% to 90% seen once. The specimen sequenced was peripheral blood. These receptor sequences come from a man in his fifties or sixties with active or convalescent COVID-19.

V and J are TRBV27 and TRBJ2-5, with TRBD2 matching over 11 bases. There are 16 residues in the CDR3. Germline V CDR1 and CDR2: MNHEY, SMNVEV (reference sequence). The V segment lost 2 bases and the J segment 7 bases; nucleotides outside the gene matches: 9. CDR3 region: CASSLTSGSTRVTQYF. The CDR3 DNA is TGTGCCAGCAGTTTAACTAGCGGGAGTACGCGAGTGACCCAGTACTTC.

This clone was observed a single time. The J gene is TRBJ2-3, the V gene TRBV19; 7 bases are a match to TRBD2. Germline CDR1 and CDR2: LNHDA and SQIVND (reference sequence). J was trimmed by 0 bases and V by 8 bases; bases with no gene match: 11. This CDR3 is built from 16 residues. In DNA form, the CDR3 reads TGTGCCAGTGCGTCATGGGGCGGGAGAAGCACAGATACGCAGTATTTT. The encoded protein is CASASWGGRSTDTQYF.

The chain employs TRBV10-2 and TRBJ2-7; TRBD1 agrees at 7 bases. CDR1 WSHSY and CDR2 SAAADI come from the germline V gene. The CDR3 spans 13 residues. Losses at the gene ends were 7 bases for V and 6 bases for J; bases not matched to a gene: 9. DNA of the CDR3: TGCGCCAGCAAAACAACAGGGGTGGGCGAGCAGTACTTC. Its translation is CASKTTGVGEQYF.

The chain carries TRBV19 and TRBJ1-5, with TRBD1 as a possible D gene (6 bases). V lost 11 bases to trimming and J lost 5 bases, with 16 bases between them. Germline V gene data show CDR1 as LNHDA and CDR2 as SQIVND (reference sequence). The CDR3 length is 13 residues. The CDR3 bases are TGTGCCTCCAACCCCACAGGGTATCAGCCCCAGCATTTT. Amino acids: CASNPTGYQPQHF.

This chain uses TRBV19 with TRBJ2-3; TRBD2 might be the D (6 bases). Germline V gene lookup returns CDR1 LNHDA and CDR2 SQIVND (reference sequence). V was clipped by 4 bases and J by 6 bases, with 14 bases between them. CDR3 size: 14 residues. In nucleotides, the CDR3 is TGTGCCAGTAGTAGGGCGGGATCACATGATACGCAGTATTTT. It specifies CASSRAGSHDTQYF.

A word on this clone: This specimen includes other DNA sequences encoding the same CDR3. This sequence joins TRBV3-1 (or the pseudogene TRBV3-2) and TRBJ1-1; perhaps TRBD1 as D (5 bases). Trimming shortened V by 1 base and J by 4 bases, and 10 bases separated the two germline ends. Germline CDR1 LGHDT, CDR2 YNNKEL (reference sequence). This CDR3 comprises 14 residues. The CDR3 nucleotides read TGTGCCAGCAGCCAAGGGGGCCAGGGCACTGAAGCTTTCTTT. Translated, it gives CASSQGGQGTEAFF.

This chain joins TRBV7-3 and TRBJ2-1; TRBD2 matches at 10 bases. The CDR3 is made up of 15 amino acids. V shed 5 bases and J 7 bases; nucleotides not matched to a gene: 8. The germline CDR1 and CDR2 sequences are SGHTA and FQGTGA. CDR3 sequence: CASSVSSGRRNEQFF. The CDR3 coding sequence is TGTGCCAGCAGCGTTTCTAGCGGGAGACGGAATGAGCAGTTCTTC.

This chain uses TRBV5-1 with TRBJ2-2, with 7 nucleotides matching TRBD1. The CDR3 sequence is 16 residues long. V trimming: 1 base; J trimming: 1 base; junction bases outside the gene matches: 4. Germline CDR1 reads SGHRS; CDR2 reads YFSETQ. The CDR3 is CASSLIGQVNTGELFF. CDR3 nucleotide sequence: TGCGCCAGCAGCTTGATCGGACAGGTGAACACCGGGGAGCTGTTTTTT.

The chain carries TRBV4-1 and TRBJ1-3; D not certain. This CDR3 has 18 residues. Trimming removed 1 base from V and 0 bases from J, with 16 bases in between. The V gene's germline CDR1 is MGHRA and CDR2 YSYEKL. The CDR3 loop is CASSQGWLREGSGNTIYF. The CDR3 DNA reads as TGCGCCAGCAGCCAAGGCTGGCTTAGGGAGGGCTCTGGAAACACCATATATTTT.

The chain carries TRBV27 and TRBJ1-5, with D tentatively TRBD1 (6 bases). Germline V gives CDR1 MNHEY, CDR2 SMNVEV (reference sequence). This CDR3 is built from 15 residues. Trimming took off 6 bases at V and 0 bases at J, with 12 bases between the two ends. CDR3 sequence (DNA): TGTGCCAGCAGACTCGGACAGCATAGCAATCAGCCCCAGCATTTT. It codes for CASRLGQHSNQPQHF.

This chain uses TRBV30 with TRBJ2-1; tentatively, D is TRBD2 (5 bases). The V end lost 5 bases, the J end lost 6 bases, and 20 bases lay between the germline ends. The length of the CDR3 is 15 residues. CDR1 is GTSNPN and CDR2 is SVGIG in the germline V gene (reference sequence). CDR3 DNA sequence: TGTGCCTGGCGCCCATTGGCGGGTGGCACCAATGAGCAGTTCTTC. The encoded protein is CAWRPLAGGTNEQFF.

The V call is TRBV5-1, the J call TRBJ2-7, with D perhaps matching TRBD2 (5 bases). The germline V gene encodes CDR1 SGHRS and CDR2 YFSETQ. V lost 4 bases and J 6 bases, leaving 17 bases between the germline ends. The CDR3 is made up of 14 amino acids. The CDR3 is CASSRDSSSFEQYF. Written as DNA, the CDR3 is TGCGCCAGCAGCAGGGATTCTTCTAGCTTCGAGCAGTACTTC.

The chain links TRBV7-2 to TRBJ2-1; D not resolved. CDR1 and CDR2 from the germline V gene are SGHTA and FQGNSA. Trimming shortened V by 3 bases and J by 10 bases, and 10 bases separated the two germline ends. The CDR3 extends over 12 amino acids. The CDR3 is CASSFGAGEQFF. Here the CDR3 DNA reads TGTGCCAGCAGCTTTGGTGCCGGGGAGCAGTTCTTC.

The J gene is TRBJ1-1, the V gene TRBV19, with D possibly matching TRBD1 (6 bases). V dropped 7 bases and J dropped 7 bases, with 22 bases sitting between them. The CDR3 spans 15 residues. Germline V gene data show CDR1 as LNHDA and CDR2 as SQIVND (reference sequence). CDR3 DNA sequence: TGTGCCAGTACCACTCCGGGGGGGCAGTATATTGAAGCTTTCTTT. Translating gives CASTTPGGQYIEAFF.

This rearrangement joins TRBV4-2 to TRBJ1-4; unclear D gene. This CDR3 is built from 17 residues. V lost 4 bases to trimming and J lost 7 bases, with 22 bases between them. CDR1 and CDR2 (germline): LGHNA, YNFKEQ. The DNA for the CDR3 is TGTGCCAGCAGCCTGGGGTCGAGGGCTCGGGCGGGTGAAAAACTGTTTTTT. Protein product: CASSLGSRARAGEKLFF.

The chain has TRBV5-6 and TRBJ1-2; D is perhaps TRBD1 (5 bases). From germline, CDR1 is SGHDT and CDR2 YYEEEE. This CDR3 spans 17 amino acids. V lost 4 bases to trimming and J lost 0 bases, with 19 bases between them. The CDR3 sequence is CASSPPGGPPTNYGYTF. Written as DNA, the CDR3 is TGTGCCAGCAGCCCCCCGGGGGGTCCCCCGACTAACTATGGCTACACCTTC.

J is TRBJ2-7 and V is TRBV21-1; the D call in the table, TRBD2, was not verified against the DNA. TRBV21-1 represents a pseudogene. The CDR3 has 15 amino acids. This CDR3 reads CASSPRLAEPYEQYF. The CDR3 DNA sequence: TGTGCCAGCAGCCCTCGACTAGCGGAACCCTACGAGCAGTACTTC.

The CDR3 sequence: CASSQDRGPNNYGYTF. The CDR3 nucleotides are TGTGCCAGCTCACAAGACAGGGGGCCAAATAACTATGGCTACACCTTC. The rearrangement links TRBV18 to TRBJ1-2, with TRBD1 matching over 10 bases. Germline assignment: CDR1 KGHSH and CDR2 LQKENI. The CDR3 extends over 16 amino acids. V gave up 4 bases and J gave up 1 base; unmatched junction bases: 6.

In DNA, the CDR3 is TGCGCCAGCAGCCCAGAGACGGGTGAAGCTTTCTTT. It codes for CASSPETGEAFF. The V call is TRBV5-1, the J call TRBJ1-1; unclear D gene. CDR1 is SGHRS and CDR2 is YFSETQ in the germline V gene. This CDR3 spans 12 amino acids. V was cut by 4 bases and J by 7 bases, with 11 bases left in between.

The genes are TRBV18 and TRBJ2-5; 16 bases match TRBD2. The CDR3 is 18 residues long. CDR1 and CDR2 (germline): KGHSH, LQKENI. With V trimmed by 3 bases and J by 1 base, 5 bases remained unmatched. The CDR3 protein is CASSPGLAGGPAQETQYF. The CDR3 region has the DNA TGTGCCAGCTCACCGGGACTAGCGGGAGGGCCTGCCCAAGAGACCCAGTACTTC.

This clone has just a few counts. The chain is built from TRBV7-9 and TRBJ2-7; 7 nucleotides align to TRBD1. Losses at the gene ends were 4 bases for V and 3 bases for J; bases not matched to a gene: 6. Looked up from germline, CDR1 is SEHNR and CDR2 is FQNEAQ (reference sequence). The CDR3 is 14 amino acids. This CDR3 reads CASSSARGSYEQYF. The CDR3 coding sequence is TGTGCCAGCAGCTCCGCCAGGGGGAGCTACGAGCAGTACTTC.